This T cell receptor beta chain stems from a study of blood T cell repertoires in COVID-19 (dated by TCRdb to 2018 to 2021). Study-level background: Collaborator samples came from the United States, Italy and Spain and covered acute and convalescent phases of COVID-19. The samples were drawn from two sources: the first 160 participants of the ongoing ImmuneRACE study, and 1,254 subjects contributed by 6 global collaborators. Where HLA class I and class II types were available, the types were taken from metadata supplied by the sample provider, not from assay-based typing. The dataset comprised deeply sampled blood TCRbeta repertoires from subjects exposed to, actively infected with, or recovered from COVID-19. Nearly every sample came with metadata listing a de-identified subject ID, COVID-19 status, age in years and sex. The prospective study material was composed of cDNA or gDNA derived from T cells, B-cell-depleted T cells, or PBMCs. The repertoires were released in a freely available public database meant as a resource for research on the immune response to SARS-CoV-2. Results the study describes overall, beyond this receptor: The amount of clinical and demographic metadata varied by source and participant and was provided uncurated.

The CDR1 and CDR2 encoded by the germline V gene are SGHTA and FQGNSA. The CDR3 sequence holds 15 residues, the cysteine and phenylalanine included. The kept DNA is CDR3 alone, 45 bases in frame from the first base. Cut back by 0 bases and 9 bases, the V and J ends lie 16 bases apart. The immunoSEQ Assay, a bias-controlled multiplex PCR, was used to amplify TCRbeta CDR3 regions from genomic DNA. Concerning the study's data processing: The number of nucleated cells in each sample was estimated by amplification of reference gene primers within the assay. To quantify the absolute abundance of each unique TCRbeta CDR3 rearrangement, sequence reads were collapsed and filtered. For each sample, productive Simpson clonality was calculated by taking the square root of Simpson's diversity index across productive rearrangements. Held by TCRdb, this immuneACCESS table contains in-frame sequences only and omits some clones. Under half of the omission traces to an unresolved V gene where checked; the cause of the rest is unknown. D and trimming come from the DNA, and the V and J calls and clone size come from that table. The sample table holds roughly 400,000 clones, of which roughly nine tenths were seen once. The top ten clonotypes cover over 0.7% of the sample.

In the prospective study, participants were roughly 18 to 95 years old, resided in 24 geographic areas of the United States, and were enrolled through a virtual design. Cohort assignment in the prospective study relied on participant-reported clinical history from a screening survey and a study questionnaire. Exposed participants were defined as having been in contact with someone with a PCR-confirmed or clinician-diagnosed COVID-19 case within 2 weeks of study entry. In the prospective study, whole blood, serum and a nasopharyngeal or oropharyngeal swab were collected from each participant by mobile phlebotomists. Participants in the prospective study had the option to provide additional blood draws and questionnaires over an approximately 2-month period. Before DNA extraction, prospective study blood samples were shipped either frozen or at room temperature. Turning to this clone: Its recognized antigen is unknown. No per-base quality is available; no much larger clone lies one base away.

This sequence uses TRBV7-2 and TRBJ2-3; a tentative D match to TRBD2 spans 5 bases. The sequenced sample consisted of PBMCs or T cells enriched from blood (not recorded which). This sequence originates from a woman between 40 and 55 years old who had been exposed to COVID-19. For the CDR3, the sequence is CASSLASASPLTQYF. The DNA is TGTGCCAGCAGCTTAGCATCTGCTAGCCCGCTCACGCAGTATTTT.